This TCR beta chain was found in a study of control samples from healthy donors and cancer patients. Repertoires were generated with immunoSEQ multiplex PCR, while TCRdb's copy carries only in-frame clones and drops some. The sample gives tens of thousands of clones, around 87% of which show up once; approximately 2.1% is in the top ten. This CDR3 region has 16 residues. Germline values: CDR1 LNHNV, CDR2 YYDKDF (reference sequence). Trimming took 0 bases from V and 3 from J, leaving 14 bases between them. The chain uses TRBV15 and TRBJ1-2; unclear D gene. The TCR sequence derives from a woman between 45 and 60 years old with head and neck cancer. Material: PBMCs. CDR3 sequence (DNA): TGTGCCACCAGCAGAGAGAATCCCGGGTTCGACTATGGCTACACCTTC. Protein sequence: CATSRENPGFDYGYTF.